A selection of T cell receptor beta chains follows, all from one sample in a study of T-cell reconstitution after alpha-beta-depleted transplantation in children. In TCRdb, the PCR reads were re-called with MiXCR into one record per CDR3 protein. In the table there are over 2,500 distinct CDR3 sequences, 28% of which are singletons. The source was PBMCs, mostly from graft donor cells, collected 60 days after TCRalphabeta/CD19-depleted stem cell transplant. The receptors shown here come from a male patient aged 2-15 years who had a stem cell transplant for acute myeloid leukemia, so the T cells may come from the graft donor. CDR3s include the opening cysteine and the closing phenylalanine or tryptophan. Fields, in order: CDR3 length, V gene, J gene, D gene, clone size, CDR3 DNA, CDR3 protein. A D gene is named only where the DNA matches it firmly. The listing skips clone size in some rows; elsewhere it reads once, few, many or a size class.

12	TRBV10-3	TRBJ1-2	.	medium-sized	TGTGCCTCCCAACAGGGAGTCGATGGCTACACCTTC	CASQQGVDGYTF
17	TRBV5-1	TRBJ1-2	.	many	TGCGCCAGCAGCTTAAGACCCGGGGGGGCGCTTGGATATGGCTACACCTTC	CASSLRPGGALGYGYTF
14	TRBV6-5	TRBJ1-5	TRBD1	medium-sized	TGTGCCAGCGGGGGGAGGGGGCTTAGTCAGCCCCAGCATTTT	CASGGRGLSQPQHF
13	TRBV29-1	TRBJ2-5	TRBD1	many	TGCAGCGTTGAAGCTACAGGGGAAGAGACCCAGTACTTC	CSVEATGEETQYF
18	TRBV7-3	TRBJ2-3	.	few	TGTGCCAGCAGCTTATCCAATTGGTGGGAGGAGACCACAGATACGCAGTATTTT	CASSLSNWWEETTDTQYF
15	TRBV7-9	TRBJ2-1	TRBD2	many	TGTGCCAGCAGCTTAGAGCCTAGCGGGACAAATGAGCAGTTCTTC	CASSLEPSGTNEQFF
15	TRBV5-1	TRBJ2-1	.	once	TGCGCCAGCAGCTTGGCTCTTAGCTCCTACAATGAGCAGTTCTTC	CASSLALSSYNEQFF
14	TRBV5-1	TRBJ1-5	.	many	TGCGCCAGCAGCCTAGGGGTAAGCGGCCAGCCCCAGCATTTT	CASSLGVSGQPQHF
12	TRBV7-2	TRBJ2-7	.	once	TGTGCCAGCAGCTTTCCGGGACCCGAGCAGTACTTC	CASSFPGPEQYF
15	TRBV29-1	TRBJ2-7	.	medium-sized	TGCAGCGTTGTAGGGGGAGGCGGCGTTACCTACGAGCAGTACTTC	CSVVGGGGVTYEQYF
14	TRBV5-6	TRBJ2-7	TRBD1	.	TGTGCCAGCAGACGGACAGGGGGGTCCTACGAGCAGTACTTC	CASRRTGGSYEQYF
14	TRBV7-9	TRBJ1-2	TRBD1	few	TGTGCCAGCAGCTTAGCGGGCAGGGGGAGTGGCTACACCTTC	CASSLAGRGSGYTF
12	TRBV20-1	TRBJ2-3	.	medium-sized	TGCAGTGCTCCTAGACGGGCAGATACGCAGTATTTT	CSAPRRADTQYF
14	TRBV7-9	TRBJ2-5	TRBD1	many	TGTGCCAGCAGTTACAGGGGGCCGTGGGAGACCCAGTACTTC	CASSYRGPWETQYF
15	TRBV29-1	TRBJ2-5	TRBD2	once	TGCAGCGTTGAAAACCGACTAGCGGGAGAAGAGACCCAGTACTTC	CSVENRLAGEETQYF
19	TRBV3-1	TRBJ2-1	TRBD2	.	TGTGCCAGCACCCAAGATGTCCGGAATCCGGGAGGCTCCTACAATGAGCAGTTCTTC	CASTQDVRNPGGSYNEQFF
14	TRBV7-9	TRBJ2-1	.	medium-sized	TGTGCCAGCAGCCCTTGGTGGGGAATCAATGAGCAGTTCTTC	CASSPWWGINEQFF
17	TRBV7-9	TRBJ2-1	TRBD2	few	TGTGCCAGCAGCCCCCGACTAGCGGGAGGTATGGTCCGTGAGCAGTTCTTC	CASSPRLAGGMVREQFF
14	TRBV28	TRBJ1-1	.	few	TGTGCCATGAGCCCCGGGGGGGAGAACACTGAAGCTTTCTTT	CAMSPGGENTEAFF
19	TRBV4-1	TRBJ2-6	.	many	TGCGCCAGCAGCCAAGATTGGCCAGGTGTTAACTCTGGGGCCAACGTCCTGACTTTC	CASSQDWPGVNSGANVLTF
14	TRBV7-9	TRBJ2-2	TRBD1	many	TGTGCCAGTCCGGGACAGAGGAACACCGGGGAGCTGTTTTTT	CASPGQRNTGELFF
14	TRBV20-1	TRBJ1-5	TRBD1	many	TGCAGTGCTAGGAAGACAGGGGGCAATCAGCCCCAGCATTTT	CSARKTGGNQPQHF
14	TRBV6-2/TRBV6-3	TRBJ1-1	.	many	TGTGCCAGCAGTTACCACGGGACGGCCTTTGAAGCTTTCTTT	CASSYHGTAFEAFF
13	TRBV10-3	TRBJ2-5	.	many	TGTGCCATCAGTGATGGAGGGCCGGAGACCCAGTACTTC	CAISDGGPETQYF
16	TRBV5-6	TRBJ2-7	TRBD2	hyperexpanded	TGTGCCAGCAGCTTGCTCGGGTCTAGCGGGAGAGGGGAGCAGTACTTC	CASSLLGSSGRGEQYF
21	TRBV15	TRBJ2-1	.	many	TGTGCCACCAGCAGAGTTATCGGGCAGAAAACTCGGGGTAGCTCCTACAATGAGCAGTTCTTC	CATSRVIGQKTRGSSYNEQFF
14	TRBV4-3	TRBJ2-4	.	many	TGCGCCAGCAGCCAAGATGTCTATCTTGGCATTCAGTACTTC	CASSQDVYLGIQYF
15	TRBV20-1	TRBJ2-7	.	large	TGCAGTGCTAGAGGGACCAGGGGTAGCCTCTACGAGCAGTACTTC	CSARGTRGSLYEQYF
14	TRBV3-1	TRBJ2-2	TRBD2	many	TGTGCCAGCAGGAGCGGGGGGCTCACCGGGGAGCTGTTTTTT	CASRSGGLTGELFF
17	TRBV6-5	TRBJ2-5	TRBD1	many	TGTGCCAGCAGTTACTCCGGGACAGTAATAATCCAAGAGACCCAGTACTTC	CASSYSGTVIIQETQYF
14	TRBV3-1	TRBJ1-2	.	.	TGTGCCAGCAGCCAAGATAGTAGGACCGGAGGCTACACCTTC	CASSQDSRTGGYTF
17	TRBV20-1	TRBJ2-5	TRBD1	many	TGCAGTGCTAGAGCGGGACAGGGGTTAGGGATTAAGGAGACCCAGTACTTC	CSARAGQGLGIKETQYF
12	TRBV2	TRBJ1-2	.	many	TGTGCCAGCAGTGTCACGGGGTGGGGCTACACCTTC	CASSVTGWGYTF
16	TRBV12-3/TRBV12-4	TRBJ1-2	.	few	TGTGCCAGCAGTCACCGCCCCAGGAGGAGAAACTATGGCTACACCTTC	CASSHRPRRRNYGYTF
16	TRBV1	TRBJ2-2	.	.	TGCGCCAGCAGCGAAGTCGGGACAGAGAACACCGGGGAGCTGTTTTTT	CASSEVGTENTGELFF
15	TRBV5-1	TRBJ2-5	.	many	TGCGCCAGCAGCTTTCCTAGCAGCCAGCAAGAGACCCAGTACTTC	CASSFPSSQQETQYF
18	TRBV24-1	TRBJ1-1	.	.	TGTGCGGCCTGTTATTTAGGTTTAGAACGACAAAGCAACACTGAAGCTTTCTTT	CAACYLGLERQSNTEAFF
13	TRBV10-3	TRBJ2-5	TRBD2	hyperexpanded	TGTGCCATCAGTTGGGAGGGCGCGGAGACCCAGTACTTC	CAISWEGAETQYF
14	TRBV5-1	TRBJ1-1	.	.	TGCGCCAGCAGCTGGGGCTCCATGAACACTGAAGCTTTCTTT	CASSWGSMNTEAFF
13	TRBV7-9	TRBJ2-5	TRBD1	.	TGTGCCAGCAGCCCGACAGGGGAAGAGACCCAGTACTTC	CASSPTGEETQYF
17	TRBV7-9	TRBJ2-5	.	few	TGTGCCAGCAGCCCAGACCCCTTTGACTGGATACAAGAGCCCCAGTACTTC	CASSPDPFDWIQEPQYF
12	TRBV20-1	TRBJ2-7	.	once	TGCAGTGCGCAAAGCGGCTCCTACGAGCAGTACTTC	CSAQSGSYEQYF
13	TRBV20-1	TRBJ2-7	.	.	TGCAGTGCTAGAGGTGCCGGGCCCTACGAGCAGTACTTC	CSARGAGPYEQYF
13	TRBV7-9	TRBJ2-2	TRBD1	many	TGTGCCAGCAGGGGACAGGGAGCCGGGGAGCTGTTTTTT	CASRGQGAGELFF
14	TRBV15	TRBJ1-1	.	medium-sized	TGTGCCACCAGCAGACCGGCGGGGGCCACTGAAGCTTTCTTT	CATSRPAGATEAFF